This is a list of T cell receptor beta chains from one sample in a study of OX40 agonist ivuxolimab in advanced cancers. TCRdb keeps only in-frame clones here, not all; method: immunoSEQ multiplex PCR. The table shows around 50,000 clones, with approximately 85% occurring only once. The sample here was CD4+ or CD8+ T cells sorted from blood, taken in a trial of the OX40 agonist ivuxolimab. Source of these receptors: an adult with an advanced solid tumor such as melanoma, head and neck, liver or kidney cancer. Each CDR3 is given with its conserved first and last residue. The D gene is left open where the match is weak. The listing skips clone size in some rows; elsewhere it reads once, few, many or a size class.

- | 14 | TRBJ2-7 | - | TRBV2 | TGTGCCAGCAGTGAAGTGGGGACTTCCTACGAGCAGTACTTC | CASSEVGTSYEQYF
TRBD1 | 17 | TRBJ1-1 | few | TRBV7-8 | TGTGCCAGCAGCTTAGGAACAGGGGGCGTTTTACACACTGAAGCTTTCTTT | CASSLGTGGVLHTEAFF
TRBD2 | 15 | TRBJ2-1 | - | TRBV4-1 | TGCGCCAGCAGCCCAACTAGCGGGTTCTACAATGAGCAGTTCTTC | CASSPTSGFYNEQFF
- | 13 | TRBJ1-1 | few | TRBV12-5 | TGTGCTAGTGGTTTACAGACAGGCACTGAAGCTTTCTTT | CASGLQTGTEAFF
TRBD1 | 14 | TRBJ1-1 | - | TRBV7-9 | TGTGCCAGCAGCTTCACAGGGGTGAACACTGAAGCTTTCTTT | CASSFTGVNTEAFF
- | 10 | TRBJ1-1 | - | TRBV20-1 | TGCAGGGCCTTTGGGGCAGCAGCTTTCTTT | CRAFGAAAFF
TRBD2 | 15 | TRBJ2-7 | - | TRBV10-3 | TGTGCCATCAGTGACCGCGGCGGGAGTAAAGGCGAGCAGTACTTC | CAISDRGGSKGEQYF
- | 12 | TRBJ2-2 | - | TRBV9 | TGTGCCAGCAGCGTATCCACCGGGGAGCTGTTTTTT | CASSVSTGELFF
- | 13 | TRBJ2-2 | - | TRBV5-1 | TGCGCCAGCAGCCCGGCGGATACCGGGGAGCTGTTTTTT | CASSPADTGELFF
- | 13 | TRBJ1-2 | - | TRBV6-5 | TGTGCCAGCAGGCCCGGCGGGCGGGAGGGCTACACCTTC | CASRPGGREGYTF
TRBD1 | 13 | TRBJ2-7 | - | TRBV25-1 | TGTGCCAGCAGTAGACAGGGGGCCCACGAGCAGTACTTC | CASSRQGAHEQYF
TRBD2 | 16 | TRBJ2-3 | - | TRBV7-2 | TGTGCCAGCAGTATGGTGCTAGCGGGATACACAGATACGCAGTATTTT | CASSMVLAGYTDTQYF
- | 15 | TRBJ2-3 | - | TRBV19 | TGTGCCAGCCAGAAAACCGGGACTGCCAGTGTCGGGCAGTATTTT | CASQKTGTASVGQYF
TRBD1 | 15 | TRBJ1-5 | - | TRBV7-9 | TGTGCCAGCAGTTCCAGCCAGGGGGCTAGACAGCCCCAGCATTTT | CASSSSQGARQPQHF
TRBD1 | 14 | TRBJ1-1 | - | TRBV4-2 | TGTGCCAGCAGCCAAGGGGACAGGAGTACTGAAGCTTTCTTT | CASSQGDRSTEAFF
- | 16 | TRBJ1-3 | - | TRBV5-4 | TGTGCCAGCAGCTTGGCTCGGGGGCAGGGTGGAAACACCATATATTTT | CASSLARGQGGNTIYF
- | 15 | TRBJ2-1 | once | TRBV6-6 | TGTGCCAGCAGTCAACGGTCGGGCTCCTACAATGAGCAGTTCTTC | CASSQRSGSYNEQFF
- | 17 | TRBJ2-6 | - | TRBV7-2 | TGTGCCAGCAGCTCCTTTCGGCTTTGGTCCGGGGCCAACGTCCTGACTTTC | CASSSFRLWSGANVLTF
- | 12 | TRBJ1-3 | - | TRBV15 | TGTGCCACCAGCGGACAAGGAAACACCATATATTTT | CATSGQGNTIYF
- | 16 | TRBJ2-7 | - | TRBV5-1 | TGCGCCAGCAGCTCCACTACGGGACGGGCCTCCTACGAGCAGTACTTC | CASSSTTGRASYEQYF
TRBD1 | 14 | TRBJ1-2 | once | TRBV28 | TGTGCCAGCAGTTCGACAGGGGAGAGTGGTGGCTACACCTTC | CASSSTGESGGYTF
- | 12 | TRBJ2-1 | few | TRBV29-1 | TGCAGCGTTGAAGATCGAAAGGAGGGTTGGTTCTTC | CSVEDRKEGWFF
TRBD2 | 16 | TRBJ2-1 | - | TRBV5-6 | TGTGCCAGCAGCTTACAAGCGGGAGTAACTAGAAATGAGCAGTTCTTC | CASSLQAGVTRNEQFF
- | 15 | TRBJ1-6 | - | TRBV6-1 | TGTGCCAGCACCCTGGAAGGGGGAAAGAATTCACCCCTCCACTTT | CASTLEGGKNSPLHF
- | 14 | TRBJ2-5 | - | TRBV4-1 | TGCGCCAGCAGCCAAGACCCCAGTCTAGAGACCCAGTACTTC | CASSQDPSLETQYF
- | 13 | TRBJ2-5 | once | TRBV28 | TGTGCCAGCAGTTTTGGGGAGGAAGAGACCCAGTACTTC | CASSFGEEETQYF
TRBD2 | 16 | TRBJ2-1 | - | TRBV2 | TGTGCCAGCAGTGGACTAAGCGGGAGGGCCGCTGATGAGCAGTTCTTC | CASSGLSGRAADEQFF
- | 15 | TRBJ1-5 | - | TRBV19 | TGTGCCAGTAGTGAAAAAGGACAGATCAATCAGCCCCAGCATTTT | CASSEKGQINQPQHF
TRBD2 | 15 | TRBJ2-5 | - | TRBV6-1 | TGTGCCAGCAGTGAAGCGCGGGGGGGCGGGTTTGGCCAGTACTTC | CASSEARGGGFGQYF
- | 11 | TRBJ2-5 | few | TRBV2 | TGTGCCAGCAGTAAATTGGAGACCCAGTACTTC | CASSKLETQYF
TRBD1 | 14 | TRBJ2-7 | - | TRBV5-1 | TGCGCCAGCAGCTTAGACAGGGGGATCTACGAGCAGTACTTC | CASSLDRGIYEQYF
- | 15 | TRBJ2-7 | once | TRBV18 | TGTGCCAGCTCACCAATAATGGGGGCGGTCTACGAGCAGTACTTC | CASSPIMGAVYEQYF
- | 17 | TRBJ2-3 | - | TRBV4-1 | TGCGCCAGCAGCCAAGAAGGGGGAGGGCTGGTAGAGGATACGCAGTATTTT | CASSQEGGGLVEDTQYF
- | 17 | TRBJ2-2 | - | TRBV28 | TGTGCCAGCACTCCCTCCGTCAAGCGAAAGAACACCGGGGAGCTGTTTTTT | CASTPSVKRKNTGELFF
- | 16 | TRBJ1-4 | few | TRBV6-1 | TGTGCCAGCAGTGAAGTATACGGTGCAACTAATGAAAAACTGTTTTTT | CASSEVYGATNEKLFF
- | 15 | TRBJ1-1 | - | TRBV4-2 | TGTGCCAGCAGCCAAGAGCCGGTACAGAACACTGAAGCTTTCTTT | CASSQEPVQNTEAFF
TRBD2 | 14 | TRBJ2-5 | - | TRBV10-3 | TGTGCCATCAGTGACAGCGGGGGCTTGGAGACCCAGTACTTC | CAISDSGGLETQYF
TRBD1 | 16 | TRBJ2-1 | - | TRBV11-2 | TGTGCCAGCAGCCCCGACAGGGGGTCTTTGGTTAATGAGCAGTTCTTC | CASSPDRGSLVNEQFF
TRBD1 | 13 | TRBJ1-2 | once | TRBV5-1 | TGCGCCAGTCGGACAGGGGGTGGCCATGGCTACACCTTC | CASRTGGGHGYTF